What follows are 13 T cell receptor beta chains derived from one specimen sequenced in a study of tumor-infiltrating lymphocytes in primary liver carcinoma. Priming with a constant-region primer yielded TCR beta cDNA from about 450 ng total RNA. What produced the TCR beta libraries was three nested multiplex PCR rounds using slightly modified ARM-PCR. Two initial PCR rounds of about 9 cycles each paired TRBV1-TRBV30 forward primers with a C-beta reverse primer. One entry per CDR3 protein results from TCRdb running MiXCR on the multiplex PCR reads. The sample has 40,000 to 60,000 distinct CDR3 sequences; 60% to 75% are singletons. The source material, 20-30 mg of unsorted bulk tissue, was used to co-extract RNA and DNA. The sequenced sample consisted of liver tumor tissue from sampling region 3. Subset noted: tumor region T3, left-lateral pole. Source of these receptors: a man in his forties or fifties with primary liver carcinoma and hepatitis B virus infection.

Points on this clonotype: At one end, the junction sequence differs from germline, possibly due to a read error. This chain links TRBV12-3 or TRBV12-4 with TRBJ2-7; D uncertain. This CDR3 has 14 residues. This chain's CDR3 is CVSSLGNRSYEQYF. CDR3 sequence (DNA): TGTGTCAGCAGTTTGGGGAACAGATCCTACGAGCAGTACTTC.

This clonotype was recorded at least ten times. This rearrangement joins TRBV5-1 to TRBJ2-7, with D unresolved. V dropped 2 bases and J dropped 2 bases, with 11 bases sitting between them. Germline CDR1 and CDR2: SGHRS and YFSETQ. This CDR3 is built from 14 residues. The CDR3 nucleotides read TGCGCCAGCAGCTTCGAGCAGACTGCCTACGAGCAGTACTTC. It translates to CASSFEQTAYEQYF.

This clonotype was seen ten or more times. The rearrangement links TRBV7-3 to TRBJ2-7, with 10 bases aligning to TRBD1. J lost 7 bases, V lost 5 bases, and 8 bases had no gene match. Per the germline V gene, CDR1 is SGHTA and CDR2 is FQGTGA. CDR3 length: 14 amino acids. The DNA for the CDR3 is TGTGCCAGCAGCCTCGGTGGGGACAGGGGAGAGCAGTACTTC. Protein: CASSLGGDRGEQYF.

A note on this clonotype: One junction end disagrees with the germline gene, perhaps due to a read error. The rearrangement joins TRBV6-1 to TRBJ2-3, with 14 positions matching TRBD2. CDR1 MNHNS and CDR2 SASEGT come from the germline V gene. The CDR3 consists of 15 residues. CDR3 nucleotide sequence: TGTTCCAGCACCGGGACTAGCGGGAGACCAGATACGCAGTATTTT. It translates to CSSTGTSGRPDTQYF.

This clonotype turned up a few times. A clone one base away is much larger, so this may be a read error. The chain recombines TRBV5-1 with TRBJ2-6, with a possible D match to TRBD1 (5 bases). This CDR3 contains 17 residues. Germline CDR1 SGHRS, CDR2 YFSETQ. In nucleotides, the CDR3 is TGCGCCAGCAGCTTGGCCGGAACAGGCTCTTGGGCCAACGTCCTGACTTTC. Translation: CASSLAGTGSWANVLTF. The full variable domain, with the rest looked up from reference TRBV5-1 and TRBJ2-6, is KAGVTQTPRYLIKTRGQQVTLSCSPISGHRSVSWYQQTPGQGLQFLFEYFSETQRNKGNFPGRFSGRQFSNSRSEMNVSTLELGDSALYLCASSLAGTGSWANVLTFGAGSRLTVL.

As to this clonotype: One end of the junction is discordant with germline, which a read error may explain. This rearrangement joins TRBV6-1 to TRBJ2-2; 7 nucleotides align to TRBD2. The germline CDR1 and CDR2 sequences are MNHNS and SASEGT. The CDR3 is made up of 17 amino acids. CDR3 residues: CASSVLEGGPNTRELFF. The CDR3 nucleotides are TGTGCCAGTAGTGTGTTAGAGGGAGGGCCGAACACCCGGGAGCTGTTTTTT.

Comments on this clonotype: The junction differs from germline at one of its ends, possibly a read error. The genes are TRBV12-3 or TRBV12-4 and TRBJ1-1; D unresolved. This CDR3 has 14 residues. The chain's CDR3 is CAGSPQQGSTEAFF. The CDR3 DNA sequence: TGTGCCGGCAGTCCCCAACAAGGTAGCACTGAGGCTTTCTTT.

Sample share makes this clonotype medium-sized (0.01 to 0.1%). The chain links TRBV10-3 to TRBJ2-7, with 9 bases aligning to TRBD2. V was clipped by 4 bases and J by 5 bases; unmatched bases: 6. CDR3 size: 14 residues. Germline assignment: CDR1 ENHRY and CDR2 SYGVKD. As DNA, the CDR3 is TGTGCCATCAGTGGGGGTAGCGGGAGCCACGAGCAGTACTTC. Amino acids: CAISGGSGSHEQYF.

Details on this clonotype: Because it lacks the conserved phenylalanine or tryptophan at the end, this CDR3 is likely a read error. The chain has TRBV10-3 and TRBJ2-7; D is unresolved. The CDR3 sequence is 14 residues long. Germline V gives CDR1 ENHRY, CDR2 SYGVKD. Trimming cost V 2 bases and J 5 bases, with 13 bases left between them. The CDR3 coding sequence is TGTGCCATCAGTGAGCGGGTAAAAGAGGACGAGCAGTACCTC. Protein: CAISERVKEDEQYL.

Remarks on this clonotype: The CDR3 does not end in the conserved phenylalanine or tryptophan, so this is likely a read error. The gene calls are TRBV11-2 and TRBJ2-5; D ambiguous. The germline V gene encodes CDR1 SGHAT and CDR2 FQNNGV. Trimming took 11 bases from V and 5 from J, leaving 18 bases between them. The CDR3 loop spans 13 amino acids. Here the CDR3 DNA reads TGTGCCGGCAACTTAGATTTTCTGGAGACCCAGTACTCC. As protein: CAGNLDFLETQYS.

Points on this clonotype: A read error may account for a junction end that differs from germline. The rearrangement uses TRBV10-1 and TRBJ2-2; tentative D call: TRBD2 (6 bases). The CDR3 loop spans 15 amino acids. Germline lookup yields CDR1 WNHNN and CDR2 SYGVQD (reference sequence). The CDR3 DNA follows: TGCACCAGCAGTGAAGGCGGGACGAACACCGGGGAGATGTTTTTT. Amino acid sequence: CTSSEGGTNTGEMFF.

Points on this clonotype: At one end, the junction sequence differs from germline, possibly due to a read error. CDR3 protein: CVSSYRDETDTQYF. The CDR3, as DNA: TGTGTCAGCAGTTACCGGGATGAAACGGATACGCAGTATTTT. The chain joins TRBV6-2 or TRBV6-3 to TRBJ2-3; maybe TRBD2 (5 bases). This CDR3 is 14 amino acids long. The V gene's germline CDR1 is MNHEY and CDR2 SVGEGT.

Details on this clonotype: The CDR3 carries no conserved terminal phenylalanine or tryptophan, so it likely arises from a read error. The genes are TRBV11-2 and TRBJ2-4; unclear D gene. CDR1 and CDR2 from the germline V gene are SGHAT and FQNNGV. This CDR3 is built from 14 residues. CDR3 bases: TGCGCGAGCATCCACGGCGCTGCCAAAAACATTCAGTACATC. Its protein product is CASIHGAAKNIQYI.